This T cell receptor beta chain originates from a study of lymphopenia after photon versus proton radiotherapy. Generated by immunoSEQ multiplex PCR, the TCRdb table keeps only in-frame clones and is missing some. The sample lists approximately 150,000 clones, 75% to 90% seen once, with roughly 4.7% in the top ten. Points on this clone: Its antigen is currently unknown.

Study-level findings and limits: Photon-treated patients lost naive T cells and TCR diversity; proton-treated stayed stable. A bigger post-nadir fall in TCR diversity correlated inversely with survival time in deceased patients. Better survival with proton therapy was suggested as possible, not demonstrated. After the lymphocyte nadir, photon-treated repertoires showed oligoclonal expansion, especially of CD8+ Temra cells.

The germline V gene has CDR1 SQVTM and CDR2 ANQGSEA. Trimming took off 7 bases at V and 0 bases at J, with 9 bases between the two ends. This CDR3 has 12 amino acids. This clonotype was obtained from a man in his fifties with gastric cancer. V is TRBV29-1 and J is TRBJ1-1; D remains unclear. The material was peripheral blood, obtained from a patient treated with photon-based radiotherapy. CDR3 loop: CSARAVNTEAFF. The DNA for the CDR3 is TGCAGCGCGAGGGCGGTGAACACTGAAGCTTTCTTT.